This is a list of T cell receptor beta chains from one sample in a study of CD8+CD57+ T cells in acquired aplastic anemia. MiXCR, applied by TCRdb to the reads, yields one record per CDR3 protein. The table lists some 220,000 distinct CDR3 sequences, roughly 33% of them singletons. Material for sequencing was sorted CD4+, CD8+, or CD8+CD57+ T cells (not recorded which) from PBMCs. The receptors were sampled from a human donor in good health, serving as a control. Each CDR3 is given with its conserved first and last residue. D genes are given only for firm matches. Clone size is shown for a subset of rows, as once, few, many or a class of expanded clone.

D gene	clone size	J gene	V gene	CDR3 DNA	CDR3 protein
NA	many	TRBJ1-2	TRBV10-2	TGCGCCAGCAGCTGGGGGGATTCAGATGGCTACACCTTC	CASSWGDSDGYTF
NA	NA	TRBJ1-1	TRBV6-1	TGTGCCAGCAGTGATGGTGTGGAGAGGGGTCAAGCTTTCTTT	CASSDGVERGQAFF
NA	many	TRBJ2-1	TRBV2	TGTGCCAGCAGTGATGGGGGGATCCATGAGCAGTTCTTC	CASSDGGIHEQFF
NA	NA	TRBJ2-4	TRBV12-3/TRBV12-4	TGTGCCAGCAGCCCGACGGGCCCCGGGAACATTCAGTACTTC	CASSPTGPGNIQYF
TRBD1	many	TRBJ1-5	TRBV2	TGTGCCAGCAGTCGGGGAACAGGGGAAGGACAGCCCCAGCATTTT	CASSRGTGEGQPQHF
NA	many	TRBJ2-7	TRBV11-2	TGTGCCAGCAGCGGGGGTCTTATCTCCTACGAGCAGTACTTC	CASSGGLISYEQYF
NA	NA	TRBJ2-1	TRBV11-2	TGTGCCAGCAGCCTTGGGACTGCGAGGAATAATGAGCAGTTCTTC	CASSLGTARNNEQFF
NA	NA	TRBJ1-6	TRBV20-1	TGCAGTGCTAGAGGGGGGGGAGGGGCTAAGAATTCACCCCTCCACTTT	CSARGGGGAKNSPLHF
NA	NA	TRBJ1-2	TRBV19	TGTGCCAGTAGTATAGCGGTTGGGAGGGACTATGGCTACACCTTC	CASSIAVGRDYGYTF
TRBD1	NA	TRBJ1-2	TRBV4-1	TGCGCCAGCAGCCAAGATCCGTGGCAGGGGGCCGGTGGCTACACCTTC	CASSQDPWQGAGGYTF
NA	few	TRBJ1-3	TRBV4-1	TGCGCCAGCAGCCAACTCCGGGGTGGGCGGGGCAGTTCTGGAAACACCATATATTTT	CASSQLRGGRGSSGNTIYF
TRBD2	NA	TRBJ2-5	TRBV29-1	TGCAGCGTTGAGACTAGCGGGGGAGAGACCCAGTACTTC	CSVETSGGETQYF
NA	many	TRBJ1-2	TRBV7-8	TGTGCCAGCAGCTTAAACGGAAACTATGGCTACACCTTC	CASSLNGNYGYTF
NA	many	TRBJ1-4	TRBV19	TGTGCCACGCTTTCAGGAGGGGACGGGAATGAAAAACTGTTTTTT	CATLSGGDGNEKLFF
NA	NA	TRBJ2-2	TRBV2	TGTGCCAGCAGTCAAACACTCGACTCGACTGGGCGGGGCGACACCGGGGAGCTGTTTTTT	CASSQTLDSTGRGDTGELFF
NA	NA	TRBJ2-1	TRBV30	TGTGCCTGGAGTACTCAATGCAATGAGCAGTTCTTC	CAWSTQCNEQFF
TRBD1	NA	TRBJ2-1	TRBV25-1	TGTGCCAGCAGCATAGGTTTGGGACAGGGGTATGAGCAGTTCTTC	CASSIGLGQGYEQFF
NA	NA	TRBJ1-1	TRBV6-5	TGTGCCAGCGGGGGTCAGGGGAACACTGAAGCTTTCTTT	CASGGQGNTEAFF
NA	many	TRBJ2-1	TRBV5-1	TGCGCCAGCCGACAGAGCTCCTACAATGAGCAGTTCTTC	CASRQSSYNEQFF
TRBD1	few	TRBJ1-1	TRBV6-1	TGTGCCAGCAGTGAAGTTTTGGACAGGCGGGCTGAAGCTTTCTTT	CASSEVLDRRAEAFF
TRBD1	many	TRBJ1-2	TRBV4-1	TGCGCCAGCAGCCTTGACAGGGAGAGGTATGGCTACACCTTC	CASSLDRERYGYTF
NA	many	TRBJ1-2	TRBV11-3	TGTGCCAGCAGCTTAGGGCCTCAGGCCTCATACGGCTACACCTTC	CASSLGPQASYGYTF